A selection of T cell receptor beta chains follows, all from one sample in a study of blood T cell repertoires in COVID-19. Using immunoSEQ multiplex PCR, the repertoire was profiled, and TCRdb retains in-frame clones only, with some absent. The table shows 55,000 to 90,000 clones, with roughly 91% occurring only once. The specimen was peripheral blood. These receptors were collected from a human donor in a cohort sampled during active COVID-19. CDR3s include the opening cysteine and the closing phenylalanine or tryptophan. D genes are given only for firm matches. Part of the rows lack a size; the others show once, few, many or a class for expanded clones.

TGTGCCAGCAGTATGACAGGGAGCTTAGAATCACCCCTCCACTTT	CASSMTGSLESPLHF	15	TRBJ1-6	-	TRBV6-5	TRBD1
TGTGCCAGCAGTGAGAGGGTCCCCCGGGACAGGACGAATCAGCCCCAGCATTTT	CASSERVPRDRTNQPQHF	18	TRBJ1-5	-	TRBV25-1	TRBD1
TGCGCCAGCAGCTTACTAGCGGAATCAGATACGCAGTATTTT	CASSLLAESDTQYF	14	TRBJ2-3	-	TRBV5-1	TRBD2
TGTGCCAGCAGTGAAGACAGGTCAGGAAACACCATATATTTT	CASSEDRSGNTIYF	14	TRBJ1-3	-	TRBV6-1	-
TGTGCCAGCAGCCAAGCCGCGGGAGGGCCCTACGAGCAGTACTTC	CASSQAAGGPYEQYF	15	TRBJ2-7	-	TRBV4-2	TRBD2
TGTGCCAGTAGTATGAACAGGGCCGGCAATCAGCCCCAGCATTTT	CASSMNRAGNQPQHF	15	TRBJ1-5	-	TRBV19	-
TGTGCCAGCAGCCAGTTGCAGGGGGACAATCAGCCCCAGCATTTT	CASSQLQGDNQPQHF	15	TRBJ1-5	-	TRBV4-2	TRBD1
TGCGCCAGCAGCCAAGGGTGGGTCAGGGATAACTATGGCTACACCTTC	CASSQGWVRDNYGYTF	16	TRBJ1-2	-	TRBV4-1	-
TGTGCCAGTACCCCCGGTCAGGGGGCCTATGAAAAACTGTTTTTT	CASTPGQGAYEKLFF	15	TRBJ1-4	-	TRBV19	TRBD1
TGCGCCAGCAGCTCGGGGACTAGCTGGGTCAATGAGCAGTTCTTC	CASSSGTSWVNEQFF	15	TRBJ2-1	once	TRBV5-1	TRBD2
TGTGCCAGCAGCGCCCCGGGACTTCGCGAGCAGTACTTC	CASSAPGLREQYF	13	TRBJ2-7	-	TRBV11-2	-
TGTGCCAGTAGTTCTCAAGGGACAGGACAGTACGAGCAGTACTTC	CASSSQGTGQYEQYF	15	TRBJ2-7	-	TRBV19	TRBD1
TGTGCCATCAGTGACAGGGAAGAGACCCAGTACTTC	CAISDREETQYF	12	TRBJ2-5	-	TRBV10-3	-
TGTGCCAGCAGCCACGGGACTGAGGATACGCAGTATTTT	CASSHGTEDTQYF	13	TRBJ2-3	-	TRBV5-6	-
TGTGCCAGCAGCCCCCGACAGGGGGCGCGAGAGACCCAGTACTTC	CASSPRQGARETQYF	15	TRBJ2-5	-	TRBV5-4	TRBD1
TGTGCCAGCAGCTGGACTAGCGCCTACGAGCAGTACTTC	CASSWTSAYEQYF	13	TRBJ2-7	-	TRBV7-2	TRBD2
TGTGCCAGTAGGGGACAGTTGAACACTGAAGCTTTCTTT	CASRGQLNTEAFF	13	TRBJ1-1	-	TRBV19	TRBD1
TGTGCCAGCAGCCAAGATTTGGGAGGAGTGGGAGATACGCAGTATTTT	CASSQDLGGVGDTQYF	16	TRBJ2-3	-	TRBV14	-
TGTGCCAGCAGCTCAGAACTAGCGATGAAATACAATGAGCAGTTCTTC	CASSSELAMKYNEQFF	16	TRBJ2-1	-	TRBV7-8	TRBD2
TGTGCCACCAGTAAGGCAGGGGGTGGGGCCAACGTCCTGACTTTC	CATSKAGGGANVLTF	15	TRBJ2-6	-	TRBV24-1	TRBD1
TGTGCCAGCAGCAAGTCGGACACGGACCAAGAGACCCAGTACTTC	CASSKSDTDQETQYF	15	TRBJ2-5	-	TRBV5-6	-
TGTGCCAGCAGCTTGAAAGGGGCCGATACGCAGTATTTT	CASSLKGADTQYF	13	TRBJ2-3	-	TRBV11-2	-
TGTGCCAGCAGCCAAGAGGGACACATCTATGGCTACACCTTC	CASSQEGHIYGYTF	14	TRBJ1-2	-	TRBV3-1/TRBV3-2	-
TGTGCCTCGGACAGGAGGAGGGGTGGCTACACCTTC	CASDRRRGGYTF	12	TRBJ1-2	-	TRBV30	TRBD1
TGTGCCAGCAGCTTAGTCCCCAGCCAAGGGGGCACAGATACGCAGTATTTT	CASSLVPSQGGTDTQYF	17	TRBJ2-3	-	TRBV13	-
TGTGCCAGCAGTGCTTGGGGCGGGACTAGCTCCTACAATGAGCAGTTCTTC	CASSAWGGTSSYNEQFF	17	TRBJ2-1	-	TRBV6-1	TRBD2
TGTGCCAGTAGTATAGGAGGGACAGTCGAGCAGTACTTC	CASSIGGTVEQYF	13	TRBJ2-7	-	TRBV19	TRBD1
TGTGCCAGCAGAGGACTAGCGGTTTTCAGGAATACGCAGTATTTT	CASRGLAVFRNTQYF	15	TRBJ2-3	few	TRBV2	TRBD2
TGTGCCAGCAGTCCGACTCAGCCTCTGCATCCCTACAATGAGCAGTTCTTC	CASSPTQPLHPYNEQFF	17	TRBJ2-1	-	TRBV6-6	-
TGTGCCAGCAGCCGCCGGACTAGCGGGGTTGACCACAATGAGCAGTTCTTC	CASSRRTSGVDHNEQFF	17	TRBJ2-1	-	TRBV14	TRBD2
TGTGCCAGCAGTCCCCTTGGGCTGCTGGCCAATCAGCCCCAGCATTTT	CASSPLGLLANQPQHF	16	TRBJ1-5	-	TRBV27	-
TGCAGTGCCTCGTATATCGATGGCTACACCTTC	CSASYIDGYTF	11	TRBJ1-2	-	TRBV20-1	-
TGTGCCAGCAGCCTTTTCGAACGGTTCACAGATACGCAGTATTTT	CASSLFERFTDTQYF	15	TRBJ2-3	few	TRBV9	-
TGTGCCAGCAGCTTATCCGAGGGGGATGAGCAGTTCTTC	CASSLSEGDEQFF	13	TRBJ2-1	-	TRBV7-2	-
TGTGCCAGCAGCCAACAACTCCAAGAGACCCAGTACTTC	CASSQQLQETQYF	13	TRBJ2-5	-	TRBV3-1/TRBV3-2	-
TGTGCCAGCAGAACTCTAGCGGGAGCTTACAATGAGCAGTTCTTC	CASRTLAGAYNEQFF	15	TRBJ2-1	-	TRBV6-6	TRBD2
TGTGCCAGCAGGCCGACAGGGAACCAGCCCCAGCATTTT	CASRPTGNQPQHF	13	TRBJ1-5	-	TRBV12-3/TRBV12-4	TRBD1
TGTGCCAGCAGCTTAGCCCCTAGCGGGAGGGCGCGCAATGAGCAGTTCTTC	CASSLAPSGRARNEQFF	17	TRBJ2-1	-	TRBV13	TRBD2
TGTGCCAGTAGTATTGTCTCAGGAGAAAAACTGTTTTTT	CASSIVSGEKLFF	13	TRBJ1-4	-	TRBV19	-
TGTGCCAGCAGCTCCCTGACTAGCGCTGAGCAGTTCTTC	CASSSLTSAEQFF	13	TRBJ2-1	-	TRBV7-9	TRBD2
TGTGCCAGTAGTATAACTCGGACAGCGCTGAATCAGCCCCAGCATTTT	CASSITRTALNQPQHF	16	TRBJ1-5	-	TRBV19	-
TGTGCCAGCAGCGTAGGCGGACTCACCACAGATACGCAGTATTTT	CASSVGGLTTDTQYF	15	TRBJ2-3	-	TRBV9	-
TGTGCCAGCAAAGGAGTTGGCAAGGGGGCAGAAGGCTACACCTTC	CASKGVGKGAEGYTF	15	TRBJ1-2	once	TRBV27	TRBD1
TGTGCCACCGGGACAGGGTCGAACACCGGGGAGCTGTTTTTT	CATGTGSNTGELFF	14	TRBJ2-2	-	TRBV10-3	TRBD1
TGTGCCAGTAGTATGCTGGCGGGGACTGAAGCTTTCTTT	CASSMLAGTEAFF	13	TRBJ1-1	few	TRBV19	-
TGTGCCAGCAGCGTAGATGGAGCCTCTGGGGCCAACGTCCTGACTTTC	CASSVDGASGANVLTF	16	TRBJ2-6	-	TRBV9	-
TGTGCCAGCAGCTTAGCATCCGGGGGGGATAATGAAAAACTGTTTTTT	CASSLASGGDNEKLFF	16	TRBJ1-4	-	TRBV7-9	-
TGTGCCAGCTCTATCCTAGCGAGTACCGGGGAGCTGTTTTTT	CASSILASTGELFF	14	TRBJ2-2	-	TRBV2	-
TGTGCCAGCAGTTTAGGCCCTCCGACAGGGGAGGGTGCCGGGGAGCTGTTTTTT	CASSLGPPTGEGAGELFF	18	TRBJ2-2	-	TRBV27	-
TGTGCCAGCACCCCCGGGACTTCCCCATTCAATGAGCAGTTCTTC	CASTPGTSPFNEQFF	15	TRBJ2-1	once	TRBV5-5	-
TGTGCCAGCAGCCAAGCGGGAGGGGTTGAGACCCAGTACTTC	CASSQAGGVETQYF	14	TRBJ2-5	-	TRBV3-1/TRBV3-2	TRBD2
TGTGCCAGCACGACAGGGGGCTTGGGTGAAAAACTGTTTTTT	CASTTGGLGEKLFF	14	TRBJ1-4	-	TRBV28	TRBD1
TGTGCCACCAGCAGAGTAAGCGGGAGCGTCACAGATACGCAGTATTTT	CATSRVSGSVTDTQYF	16	TRBJ2-3	-	TRBV15	TRBD2
TGTGCTAGTGGTTTGGCCAGGTTCGCGGATACGCAGTATTTT	CASGLARFADTQYF	14	TRBJ2-3	-	TRBV12-5	-
TGTGCCAGCAGGTCGGGACTAGCGGGCGGCGGAACAGATACGCAGTATTTT	CASRSGLAGGGTDTQYF	17	TRBJ2-3	-	TRBV2	TRBD2
TGTGCCTGGAGTGTACGACGGGATCCTCGCTCGCATAACAATGAGCAGTTCTTC	CAWSVRRDPRSHNNEQFF	18	TRBJ2-1	-	TRBV30	-